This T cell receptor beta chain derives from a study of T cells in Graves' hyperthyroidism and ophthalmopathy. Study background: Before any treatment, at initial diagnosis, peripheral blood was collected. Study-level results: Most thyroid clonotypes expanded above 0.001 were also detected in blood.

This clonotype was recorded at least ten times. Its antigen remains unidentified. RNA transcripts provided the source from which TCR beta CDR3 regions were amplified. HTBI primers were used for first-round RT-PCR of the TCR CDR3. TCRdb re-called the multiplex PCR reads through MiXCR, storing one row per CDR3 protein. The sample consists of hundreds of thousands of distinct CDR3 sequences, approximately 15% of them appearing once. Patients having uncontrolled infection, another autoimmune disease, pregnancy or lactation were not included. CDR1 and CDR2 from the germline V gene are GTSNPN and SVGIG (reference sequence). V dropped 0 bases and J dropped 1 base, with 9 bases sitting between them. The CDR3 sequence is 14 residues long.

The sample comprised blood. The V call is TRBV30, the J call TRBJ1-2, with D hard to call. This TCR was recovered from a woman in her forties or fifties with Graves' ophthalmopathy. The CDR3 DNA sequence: TGTGCCTGGAGTGTAGCGGTAAATAACTATGGCTACACCTTC. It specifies CAWSVAVNNYGYTF.